These T cell receptor beta chains were read from a single sample in a study of blood T cell repertoires in COVID-19. The protocol was immunoSEQ multiplex PCR, while the TCRdb copy is restricted to in-frame clones and leaves out a portion. The table shows some 460,000 clones, with about 90% occurring only once. What was sequenced was PBMCs or T cells enriched from blood (not recorded which). The receptors were gathered from a woman aged 18-29 years with acute COVID-19. CDR3s include the opening cysteine and the closing phenylalanine or tryptophan. Fields, in order: D gene, V gene, J gene, clone size, CDR3 DNA, CDR3 protein. A D gene is named only where the DNA matches it firmly. Clone size is stated in some rows and not others, as once, few, many or a class when expanded.

d_call: .; v_call: TRBV7-2; j_call: TRBJ2-7; clone_size: .; cdr3_nt: TGTGCCAGCAGCTTCAACCAGGGTGGCCTCTACGAGCAGTACTTC; cdr3_aa: CASSFNQGGLYEQYF
d_call: .; v_call: TRBV25-1; j_call: TRBJ2-1; clone_size: .; cdr3_nt: TGTGCCAGCAGAGAGGCCGGCTACTACAATGAGCAGTTCTTC; cdr3_aa: CASREAGYYNEQFF
d_call: .; v_call: TRBV23-1; j_call: TRBJ1-5; clone_size: .; cdr3_nt: TGCGCCAGCAGTCAAGTTCTGAGCAATCAGCCCCAGCATTTT; cdr3_aa: CASSQVLSNQPQHF
d_call: TRBD2; v_call: TRBV5-6; j_call: TRBJ2-1; clone_size: .; cdr3_nt: TGTGCCAGCAGCTTTCGTCCCTGGGACTACTCCTACAATGAGCAGTTCTTC; cdr3_aa: CASSFRPWDYSYNEQFF
d_call: TRBD1; v_call: TRBV9; j_call: TRBJ1-2; clone_size: .; cdr3_nt: TGTGCCAGCAGCGTCGACAGGGGTACTAACTATGGCTACACCTTC; cdr3_aa: CASSVDRGTNYGYTF
d_call: TRBD2; v_call: TRBV30; j_call: TRBJ2-1; clone_size: .; cdr3_nt: TGTGCCTCTCGAAAAAGAAGGCGGGAGAATTCCAATGAGCAGTTCTTC; cdr3_aa: CASRKRRRENSNEQFF
d_call: TRBD2; v_call: TRBV7-9; j_call: TRBJ2-3; clone_size: once; cdr3_nt: TGTGCCAGCAGCTTAAGCGGGAGAACAGATACGCAGTATTTT; cdr3_aa: CASSLSGRTDTQYF
d_call: .; v_call: TRBV28; j_call: TRBJ2-7; clone_size: .; cdr3_nt: TGTGCCAGCAGCCCGTGGGGAGCCACCTACGAGCAGTACTTC; cdr3_aa: CASSPWGATYEQYF
d_call: TRBD1; v_call: TRBV4-3; j_call: TRBJ1-2; clone_size: .; cdr3_nt: TGCGCCAGCAGCCAAATGGACAGGGGGTATGGCTACACCTTC; cdr3_aa: CASSQMDRGYGYTF
d_call: .; v_call: TRBV21-1; j_call: TRBJ2-7; clone_size: .; cdr3_nt: TGTGCCAGCAGCCCCGGGACTTTCTACGAGCAGTACTTC; cdr3_aa: CASSPGTFYEQYF
d_call: .; v_call: TRBV14; j_call: TRBJ1-2; clone_size: .; cdr3_nt: TGTGCCAGCAGCCAAGATGTGGAGGCTAACTATGGCTACACCTTC; cdr3_aa: CASSQDVEANYGYTF
d_call: TRBD1; v_call: TRBV4-1; j_call: TRBJ1-5; clone_size: .; cdr3_nt: TGCGCCAGCAGCCAAGCAGGGGGGAATCAGCCCCAGCATTTT; cdr3_aa: CASSQAGGNQPQHF
d_call: .; v_call: TRBV11-2; j_call: TRBJ1-6; clone_size: .; cdr3_nt: TGTGCCAGCAGCCCCGGGTATAATTCACCCCTCCACTTT; cdr3_aa: CASSPGYNSPLHF
d_call: TRBD1; v_call: TRBV28; j_call: TRBJ1-5; clone_size: few; cdr3_nt: TGTGCCAGCAGTACCTGGCCGACAGGGGGTCTAGGCAATCAGCCCCAGCATTTT; cdr3_aa: CASSTWPTGGLGNQPQHF
d_call: .; v_call: TRBV14; j_call: TRBJ1-2; clone_size: .; cdr3_nt: TGTGCCAGCAGCCAAGATAGAAGGGGGGGCTACACCTTC; cdr3_aa: CASSQDRRGGYTF
d_call: TRBD1; v_call: TRBV29-1; j_call: TRBJ1-2; clone_size: .; cdr3_nt: TGCAGCGTCGAGGGACAGCCCTACACCTTC; cdr3_aa: CSVEGQPYTF
d_call: TRBD1; v_call: TRBV2; j_call: TRBJ1-3; clone_size: .; cdr3_nt: TGTGCCAGCTCCCGGGACAGGGGAAACACCATATATTTT; cdr3_aa: CASSRDRGNTIYF
d_call: .; v_call: TRBV5-8; j_call: TRBJ1-5; clone_size: .; cdr3_nt: TGTGCCAGCAGTAAGGGGGAGACGGGCAATCAGCCCCAGCATTTT; cdr3_aa: CASSKGETGNQPQHF
d_call: .; v_call: TRBV30; j_call: TRBJ1-3; clone_size: .; cdr3_nt: TGTGCCTGGAGCAGGGGCAATTCTGGAAACACCATATATTTT; cdr3_aa: CAWSRGNSGNTIYF
d_call: .; v_call: TRBV24-1; j_call: TRBJ2-5; clone_size: .; cdr3_nt: TGTGCCACCAGTGATTTCGAACACGGGGAGACCCAGTACTTC; cdr3_aa: CATSDFEHGETQYF
d_call: TRBD1; v_call: TRBV5-1; j_call: TRBJ1-4; clone_size: .; cdr3_nt: TGCGCCAGCAGCTGGGGACCATTAGACAGGGCCGGTGAAAAACTGTTTTTT; cdr3_aa: CASSWGPLDRAGEKLFF
d_call: TRBD1; v_call: TRBV7-2; j_call: TRBJ1-3; clone_size: .; cdr3_nt: TGTGCCAGCAGCCCAGACAGGGGACGTGGAAACACCATATATTTT; cdr3_aa: CASSPDRGRGNTIYF
d_call: TRBD2; v_call: TRBV10-3; j_call: TRBJ2-7; clone_size: once; cdr3_nt: TGTGCCATCAGTGAAGCTAGCGGGAGGACCGAGCAGTACTTC; cdr3_aa: CAISEASGRTEQYF
d_call: .; v_call: TRBV19; j_call: TRBJ1-2; clone_size: .; cdr3_nt: TGTGCCAGTAGCCCAAACTATGGCTACACCTTC; cdr3_aa: CASSPNYGYTF
d_call: .; v_call: TRBV7-9; j_call: TRBJ1-5; clone_size: .; cdr3_nt: TGTGCCCCGAGGAGGGTAAGGCAGCCCCAGCATTTT; cdr3_aa: CAPRRVRQPQHF
d_call: .; v_call: TRBV27; j_call: TRBJ1-5; clone_size: .; cdr3_nt: TGTGCCAGCAGTTTATCGGGAGATTGGATACCCCAGCATTTT; cdr3_aa: CASSLSGDWIPQHF
d_call: TRBD1; v_call: TRBV19; j_call: TRBJ1-5; clone_size: .; cdr3_nt: TGTGCCAGTAGTACTTCCGGAGACAGGGAGCATCAGCCCCAGCATTTT; cdr3_aa: CASSTSGDREHQPQHF
d_call: .; v_call: TRBV4-3; j_call: TRBJ2-1; clone_size: .; cdr3_nt: TGCGCCAGCAGCCAAGGTCTGGGAGGTTCCTACAATGAGCAGTTCTTC; cdr3_aa: CASSQGLGGSYNEQFF
d_call: TRBD2; v_call: TRBV6-2/TRBV6-3; j_call: TRBJ2-7; clone_size: .; cdr3_nt: TGTGCCAGCAGTTATTCCCGGACTAGCGGGAGTTACGAGCAGTACTTC; cdr3_aa: CASSYSRTSGSYEQYF
d_call: .; v_call: TRBV27; j_call: TRBJ1-2; clone_size: once; cdr3_nt: TGTGCCAGCAGTTTAGGCGAGGGGACAATGGGGGGCTACACCTTC; cdr3_aa: CASSLGEGTMGGYTF
d_call: TRBD2; v_call: TRBV2; j_call: TRBJ2-5; clone_size: .; cdr3_nt: TGTGCCAGCAGTGAAGGGCGGGGGGAAGAGACCCAGTACTTC; cdr3_aa: CASSEGRGEETQYF
d_call: .; v_call: TRBV21-1; j_call: TRBJ2-6; clone_size: once; cdr3_nt: TGTGCCAGCAGCAAAGAGGGACATTTCCTCAGCTCTGGGGCCAACGTCCTGACTTTC; cdr3_aa: CASSKEGHFLSSGANVLTF
d_call: TRBD2; v_call: TRBV3-1/TRBV3-2; j_call: TRBJ2-3; clone_size: .; cdr3_nt: TGTGCCAGCAGCCAAGATACTAGCGGCTACACAGATACGCAGTATTTT; cdr3_aa: CASSQDTSGYTDTQYF
d_call: TRBD2; v_call: TRBV10-3; j_call: TRBJ2-1; clone_size: .; cdr3_nt: TGTGCCATCAGTGAGACTAGCGGATACAATGAGCAGTTCTTC; cdr3_aa: CAISETSGYNEQFF
d_call: .; v_call: TRBV7-3; j_call: TRBJ1-1; clone_size: .; cdr3_nt: TGTGCCAGCAGCTCCACCCGGGTCGCGCGGGGTGAGGCTTTCTTT; cdr3_aa: CASSSTRVARGEAFF
d_call: .; v_call: TRBV25-1; j_call: TRBJ1-2; clone_size: .; cdr3_nt: TGTGCCAGCAGTGACAGGGGTTGGGGCTACACCTTC; cdr3_aa: CASSDRGWGYTF
d_call: .; v_call: TRBV19; j_call: TRBJ1-6; clone_size: .; cdr3_nt: TGTGCCAGTAGTTCTATCAGCATACCCCCAGGGGTTTCACCCCTCCACTTT; cdr3_aa: CASSSISIPPGVSPLHF
d_call: .; v_call: TRBV5-1; j_call: TRBJ2-1; clone_size: .; cdr3_nt: TGCGCCAGCAGCCCAGACAATGAGCAGTTCTTC; cdr3_aa: CASSPDNEQFF
d_call: .; v_call: TRBV10-1; j_call: TRBJ2-7; clone_size: .; cdr3_nt: TGCGCCAGCAAAATCGAGTACTTC; cdr3_aa: CASKIEYF
d_call: .; v_call: TRBV11-2; j_call: TRBJ1-2; clone_size: .; cdr3_nt: TGTGCCAGCAGCTTACTTCCTTATGGCTACACCTTC; cdr3_aa: CASSLLPYGYTF
d_call: TRBD1; v_call: TRBV18; j_call: TRBJ1-2; clone_size: .; cdr3_nt: TGTGCCAGCTCACCCGGAACCGGACAGGGTTATGGCTACACCTTC; cdr3_aa: CASSPGTGQGYGYTF
d_call: TRBD1; v_call: TRBV20-1; j_call: TRBJ2-7; clone_size: .; cdr3_nt: TGCAGTGCTAGAGATACGAGACAGGGAATATTC; cdr3_aa: CSARDTRQGIF
d_call: .; v_call: TRBV7-9; j_call: TRBJ1-2; clone_size: once; cdr3_nt: TGTGCCAGCAGCCCCGGACACCTTAACTATGGCTACACCTTC; cdr3_aa: CASSPGHLNYGYTF
d_call: TRBD1; v_call: TRBV18; j_call: TRBJ2-7; clone_size: few; cdr3_nt: TGTGCCAGCTCACCACAGGGACAGGGCTCCTACGAGCAGTACTTC; cdr3_aa: CASSPQGQGSYEQYF
d_call: TRBD1; v_call: TRBV18; j_call: TRBJ1-3; clone_size: few; cdr3_nt: TGTGCCAGCTCACCGGACAGGGTGAATACTGGAAACACCATATATTTT; cdr3_aa: CASSPDRVNTGNTIYF
d_call: .; v_call: TRBV5-1; j_call: TRBJ2-7; clone_size: .; cdr3_nt: TGCGCCAGCAGCTTGGCGGTAGGGGCGCGTTACGAGCAGTACTTC; cdr3_aa: CASSLAVGARYEQYF
d_call: .; v_call: TRBV12-3/TRBV12-4; j_call: TRBJ1-1; clone_size: few; cdr3_nt: TGTGCCAGCAGTCGGAACACTGAAGCTTTCTTT; cdr3_aa: CASSRNTEAFF
d_call: TRBD1; v_call: TRBV6-5; j_call: TRBJ2-7; clone_size: .; cdr3_nt: TGTGCCAGCAGTTACTCTTCGGGACAGGGTTACGAGCAGTACTTC; cdr3_aa: CASSYSSGQGYEQYF
d_call: TRBD1; v_call: TRBV9; j_call: TRBJ2-7; clone_size: .; cdr3_nt: TGTGCCAGCAGCGTAGCTGGGACAGGGGCCGAGCAGTACTTC; cdr3_aa: CASSVAGTGAEQYF
d_call: TRBD1; v_call: TRBV5-1; j_call: TRBJ2-3; clone_size: .; cdr3_nt: TGCGCCAGCGTGAGGACAGGGATAACAGATACGCAGTATTTT; cdr3_aa: CASVRTGITDTQYF
d_call: TRBD1; v_call: TRBV2; j_call: TRBJ2-2; clone_size: .; cdr3_nt: TGTGCCAGCACCCTGGACAGGGGGCGCACCGGGGAGCTGTTTTTT; cdr3_aa: CASTLDRGRTGELFF
d_call: .; v_call: TRBV2; j_call: TRBJ1-1; clone_size: .; cdr3_nt: TGTGCCGGCGCGGGAGCAGGGGAAGCTTTCTTT; cdr3_aa: CAGAGAGEAFF
d_call: TRBD1; v_call: TRBV15; j_call: TRBJ1-5; clone_size: .; cdr3_nt: TGTGCCACCAGCAGGAGGACAGGGGGCAATCAGCCCCAGCATTTT; cdr3_aa: CATSRRTGGNQPQHF
d_call: TRBD1; v_call: TRBV5-1; j_call: TRBJ2-5; clone_size: .; cdr3_nt: TGCGCCAGCAGCCCCGAGGGGGCAAAACAGGAGGAGACCCAGTACTTC; cdr3_aa: CASSPEGAKQEETQYF
d_call: .; v_call: TRBV6-5; j_call: TRBJ2-7; clone_size: .; cdr3_nt: TGTGCCAGCAGCCCCTCAGGGGAAGAGCAGTACTTC; cdr3_aa: CASSPSGEEQYF